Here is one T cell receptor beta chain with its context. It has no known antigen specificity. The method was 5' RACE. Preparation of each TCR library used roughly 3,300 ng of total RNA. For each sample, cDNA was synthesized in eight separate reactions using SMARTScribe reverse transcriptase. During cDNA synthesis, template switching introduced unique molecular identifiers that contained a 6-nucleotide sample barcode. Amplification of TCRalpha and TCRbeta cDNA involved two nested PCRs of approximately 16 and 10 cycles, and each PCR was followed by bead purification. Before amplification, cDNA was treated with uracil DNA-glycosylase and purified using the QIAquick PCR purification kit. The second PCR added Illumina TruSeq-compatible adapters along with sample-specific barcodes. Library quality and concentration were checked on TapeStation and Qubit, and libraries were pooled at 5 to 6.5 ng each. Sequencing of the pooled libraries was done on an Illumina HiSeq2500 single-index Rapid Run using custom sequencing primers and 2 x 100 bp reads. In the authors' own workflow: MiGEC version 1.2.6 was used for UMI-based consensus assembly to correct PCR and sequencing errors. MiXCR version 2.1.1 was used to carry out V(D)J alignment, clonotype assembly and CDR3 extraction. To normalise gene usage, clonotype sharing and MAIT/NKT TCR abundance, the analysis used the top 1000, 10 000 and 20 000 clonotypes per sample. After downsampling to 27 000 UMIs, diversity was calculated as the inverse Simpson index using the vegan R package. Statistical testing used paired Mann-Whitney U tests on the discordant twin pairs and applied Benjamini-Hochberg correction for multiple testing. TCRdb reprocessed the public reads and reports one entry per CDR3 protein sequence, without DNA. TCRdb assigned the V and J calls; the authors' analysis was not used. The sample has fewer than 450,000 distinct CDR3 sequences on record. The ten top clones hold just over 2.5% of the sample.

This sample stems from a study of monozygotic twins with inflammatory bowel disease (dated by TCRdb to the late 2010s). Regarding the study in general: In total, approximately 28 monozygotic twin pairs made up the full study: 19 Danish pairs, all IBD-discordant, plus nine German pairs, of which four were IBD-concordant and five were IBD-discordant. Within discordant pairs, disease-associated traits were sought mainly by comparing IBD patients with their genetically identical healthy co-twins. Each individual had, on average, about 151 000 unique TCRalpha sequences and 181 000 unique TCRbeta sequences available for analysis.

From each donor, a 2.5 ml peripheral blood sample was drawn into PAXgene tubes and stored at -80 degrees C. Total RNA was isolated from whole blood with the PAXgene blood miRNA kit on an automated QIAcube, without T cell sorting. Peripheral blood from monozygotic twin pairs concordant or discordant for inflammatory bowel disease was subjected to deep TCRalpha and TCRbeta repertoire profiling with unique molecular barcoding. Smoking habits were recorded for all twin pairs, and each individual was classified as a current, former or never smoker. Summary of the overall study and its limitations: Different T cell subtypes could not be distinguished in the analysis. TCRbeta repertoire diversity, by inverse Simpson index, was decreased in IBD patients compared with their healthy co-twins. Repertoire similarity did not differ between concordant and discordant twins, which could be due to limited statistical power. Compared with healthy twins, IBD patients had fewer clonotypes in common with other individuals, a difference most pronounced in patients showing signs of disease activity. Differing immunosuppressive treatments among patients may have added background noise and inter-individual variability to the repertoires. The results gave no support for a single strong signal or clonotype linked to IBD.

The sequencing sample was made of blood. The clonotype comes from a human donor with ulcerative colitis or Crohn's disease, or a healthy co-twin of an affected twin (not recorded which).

The CDR3 amino acid sequence is: CASSPTPVGTANTEAFF. The chain is assembled from TRBV18 and TRBJ1-1; TCRdb indicates TRBD1, and absent DNA this call remains unverified. Taken from the germline V gene, the CDR1 and CDR2 loops are KGHSH and LQKENI. The CDR3 sequence holds 17 residues, the cysteine and phenylalanine included. No coding sequence is recorded. This CDR3, with the reference TRBV18 and TRBJ1-1 proteins standing in past its ends, gives the full variable domain NAGVMQNPRHLVRRRGQEARLRCSPMKGHSHVYWYRQLPEEGLKFMVYLQKENIIDESGMPKERFSAEFPKEGPSILRIQQVVRGDSAAYFCASSPTPVGTANTEAFFGQGTRLTVV.